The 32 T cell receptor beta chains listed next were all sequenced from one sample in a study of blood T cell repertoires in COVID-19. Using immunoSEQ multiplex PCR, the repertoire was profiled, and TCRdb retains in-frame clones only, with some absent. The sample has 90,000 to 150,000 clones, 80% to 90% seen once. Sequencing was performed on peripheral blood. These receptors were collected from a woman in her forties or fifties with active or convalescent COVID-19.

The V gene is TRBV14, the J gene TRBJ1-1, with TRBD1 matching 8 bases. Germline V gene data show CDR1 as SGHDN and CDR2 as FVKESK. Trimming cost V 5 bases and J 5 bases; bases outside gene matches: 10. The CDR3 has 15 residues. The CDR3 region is CASSIRQGWETEAFF. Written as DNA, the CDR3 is TGTGCCAGCAGCATACGACAGGGGTGGGAGACTGAAGCTTTCTTT.

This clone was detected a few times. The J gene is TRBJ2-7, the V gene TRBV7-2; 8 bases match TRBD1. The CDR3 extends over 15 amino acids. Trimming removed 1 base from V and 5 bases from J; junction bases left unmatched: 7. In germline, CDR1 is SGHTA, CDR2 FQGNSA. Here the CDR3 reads CASSLESGGPNEQYF. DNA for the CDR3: TGTGCCAGCAGCTTAGAGTCAGGGGGCCCGAACGAGCAGTACTTC.

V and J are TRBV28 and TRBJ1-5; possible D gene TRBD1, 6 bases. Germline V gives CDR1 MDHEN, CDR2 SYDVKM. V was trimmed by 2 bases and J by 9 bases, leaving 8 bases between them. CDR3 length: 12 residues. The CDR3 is CASSLLRGPQHF. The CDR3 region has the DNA TGTGCCAGCAGTTTACTCAGGGGGCCCCAGCATTTT.

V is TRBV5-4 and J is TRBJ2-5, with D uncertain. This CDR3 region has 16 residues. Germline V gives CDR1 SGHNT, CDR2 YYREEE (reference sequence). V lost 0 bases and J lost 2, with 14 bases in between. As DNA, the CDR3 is TGTGCCAGCAGCTTGGGAATGATGAGCCGACAAGAGACCCAGTACTTC. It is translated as CASSLGMMSRQETQYF.

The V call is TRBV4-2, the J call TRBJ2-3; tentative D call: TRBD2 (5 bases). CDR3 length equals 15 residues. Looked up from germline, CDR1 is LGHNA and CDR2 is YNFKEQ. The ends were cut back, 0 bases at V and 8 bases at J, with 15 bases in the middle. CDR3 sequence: CASSQELEVRVTQYF. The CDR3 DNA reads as TGTGCCAGCAGCCAAGAACTGGAGGTGAGGGTTACGCAGTATTTT.

The CDR3 DNA reads TGTGCCAGCAGTTTCTCTTCCAGAAACCAAGAGACCCAGTACTTC. Protein sequence: CASSFSSRNQETQYF. This chain connects TRBV28 to TRBJ2-5; D is ambiguous. The V gene lost 3 bases and the J gene lost 0 bases, with 11 bases spanning the gap. CDR1 is MDHEN and CDR2 is SYDVKM in the germline V gene. The CDR3 is 15 amino acids.

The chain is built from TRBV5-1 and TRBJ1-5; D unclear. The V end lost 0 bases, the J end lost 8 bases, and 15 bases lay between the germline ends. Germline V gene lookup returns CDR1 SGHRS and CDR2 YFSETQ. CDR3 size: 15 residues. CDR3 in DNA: TGCGCCAGCAGCTTGGGGACGACTATGATGGAGCCCCAGCATTTT. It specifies CASSLGTTMMEPQHF.

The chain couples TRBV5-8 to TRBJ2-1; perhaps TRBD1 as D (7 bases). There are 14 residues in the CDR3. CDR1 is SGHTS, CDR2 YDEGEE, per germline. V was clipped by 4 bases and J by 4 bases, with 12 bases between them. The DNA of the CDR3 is TGTGCCAGCAGCCAGGGGGGCTTTTACAATGAGCAGTTCTTC. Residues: CASSQGGFYNEQFF. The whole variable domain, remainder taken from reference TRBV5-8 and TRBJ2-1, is EAGVTQSPTHLIKTRGQQATLRCSPISGHTSVYWYQQALGLGLQFLLWYDEGEERNRGNFPPRFSGRQFPNYSSELNVNALELEDSALYLCASSQGGFYNEQFFGPGTRLTVL.

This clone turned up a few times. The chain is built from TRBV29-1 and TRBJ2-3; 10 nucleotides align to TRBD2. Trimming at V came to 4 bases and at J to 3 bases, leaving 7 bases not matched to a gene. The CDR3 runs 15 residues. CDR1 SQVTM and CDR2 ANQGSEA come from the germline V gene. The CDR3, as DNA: TGCAGCGTTGTGGTAGCGGGAGGCCGGACAGATACGCAGTATTTT. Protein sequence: CSVVVAGGRTDTQYF.

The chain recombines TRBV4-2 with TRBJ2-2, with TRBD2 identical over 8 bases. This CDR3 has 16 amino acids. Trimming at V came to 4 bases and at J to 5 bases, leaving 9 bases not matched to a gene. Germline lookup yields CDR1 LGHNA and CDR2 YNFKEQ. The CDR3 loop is CASSLTSGGATGELFF. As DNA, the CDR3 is TGTGCCAGCAGCCTTACTAGCGGTGGGGCGACCGGGGAGCTGTTTTTT.

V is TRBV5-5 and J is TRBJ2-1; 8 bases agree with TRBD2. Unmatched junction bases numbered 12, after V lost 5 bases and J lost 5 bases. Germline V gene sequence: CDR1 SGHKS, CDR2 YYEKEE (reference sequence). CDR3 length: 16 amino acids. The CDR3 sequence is CASRLLAVSGDNEQFF. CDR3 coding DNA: TGTGCCAGCAGGTTACTAGCGGTGTCCGGGGACAATGAGCAGTTCTTC.

The CDR3 DNA is TGCGCCAGCAGCCAAGATTCGGCTAGCGGGTTGAGAGATACGCAGTATTTT. The encoded protein is CASSQDSASGLRDTQYF. The chain uses TRBV4-1 and TRBJ2-3; 8 positions agree with TRBD2. The junction had 10 bases not matched to a gene; V was cut back by 0 bases and J by 5 bases. Germline loops: CDR1 MGHRA, CDR2 YSYEKL. The CDR3 sequence is 17 residues long.

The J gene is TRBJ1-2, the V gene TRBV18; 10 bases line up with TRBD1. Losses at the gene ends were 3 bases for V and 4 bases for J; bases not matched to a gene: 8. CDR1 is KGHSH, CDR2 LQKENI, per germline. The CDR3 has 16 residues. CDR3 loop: CASSPGTGEVFYGYTF. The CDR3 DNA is TGTGCCAGCTCACCCGGGACAGGGGAAGTTTTCTATGGCTACACCTTC.

CDR3 protein: CASSPGLASREQYF. The DNA of the CDR3 is TGTGCCAGCAGCCCGGGACTAGCGTCGCGAGAGCAGTACTTC. The genes are TRBV7-2 and TRBJ2-7, with 10 bases matching TRBD2. The ends lost 5 bases at V and 7 bases at J; junction bases unmatched: 8. CDR1 and CDR2 from the germline V gene are SGHTA and FQGNSA. The CDR3 runs to 14 residues.

In DNA form, the CDR3 reads TGTGCCAGCAGCTCACAGGGAGATCAGCCCCAGCATTTT. This codes for CASSSQGDQPQHF. The chain carries TRBV7-9 and TRBJ1-5; D possibly corresponds to TRBD1 (6 bases). The CDR3 is made up of 13 amino acids. Deletions cut 4 bases from V and 5 bases from J, with 9 bases between. CDR1 is SEHNR, CDR2 FQNEAQ, per germline (reference sequence).

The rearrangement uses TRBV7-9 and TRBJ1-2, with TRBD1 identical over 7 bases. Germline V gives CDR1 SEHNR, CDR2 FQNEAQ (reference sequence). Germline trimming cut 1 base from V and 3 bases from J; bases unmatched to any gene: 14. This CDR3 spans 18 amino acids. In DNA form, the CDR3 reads TGTGCCAGCAGCTTAGTTGTAGGACAGGTCCGAGGAGACTATGGCTACACCTTC. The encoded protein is CASSLVVGQVRGDYGYTF.

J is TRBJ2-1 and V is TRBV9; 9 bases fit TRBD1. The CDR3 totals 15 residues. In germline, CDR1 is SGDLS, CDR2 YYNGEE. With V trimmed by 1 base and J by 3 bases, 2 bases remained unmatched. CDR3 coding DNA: TGTGCCAGCAGCGTAATGGGACAGGGCTACAATGAGCAGTTCTTC. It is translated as CASSVMGQGYNEQFF. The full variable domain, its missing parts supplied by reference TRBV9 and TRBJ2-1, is DSGVTQTPKHLITATGQRVTLRCSPRSGDLSVYWYQQSLDQGLQFLIQYYNGEERAKGNILERFSAQQFPDLHSELNLSSLELGDSALYFCASSVMGQGYNEQFFGPGTRLTVL.

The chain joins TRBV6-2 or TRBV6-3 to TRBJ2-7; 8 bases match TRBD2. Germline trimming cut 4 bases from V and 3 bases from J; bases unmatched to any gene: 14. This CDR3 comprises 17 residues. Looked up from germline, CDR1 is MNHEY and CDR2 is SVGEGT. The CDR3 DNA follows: TGTGCCAGCAGTTTTACCGGGACTAGTCCTTGGTTCTACGAGCAGTACTTC. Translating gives CASSFTGTSPWFYEQYF.

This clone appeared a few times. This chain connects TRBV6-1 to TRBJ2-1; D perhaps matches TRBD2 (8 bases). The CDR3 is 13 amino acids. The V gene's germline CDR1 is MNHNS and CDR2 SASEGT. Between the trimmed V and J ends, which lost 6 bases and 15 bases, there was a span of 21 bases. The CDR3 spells CASSPGRGRPTFF. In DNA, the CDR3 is TGTGCCAGCAGCCCCGGGAGGGGGCGCCCCACGTTCTTC.

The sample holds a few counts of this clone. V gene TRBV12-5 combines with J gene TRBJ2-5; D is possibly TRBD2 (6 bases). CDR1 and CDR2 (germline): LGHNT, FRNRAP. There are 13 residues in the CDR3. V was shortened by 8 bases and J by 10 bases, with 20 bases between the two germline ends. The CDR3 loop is CASSLGGSRGQYF. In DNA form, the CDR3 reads TGTGCTAGTTCCCTTGGGGGGTCTCGAGGCCAGTACTTC.

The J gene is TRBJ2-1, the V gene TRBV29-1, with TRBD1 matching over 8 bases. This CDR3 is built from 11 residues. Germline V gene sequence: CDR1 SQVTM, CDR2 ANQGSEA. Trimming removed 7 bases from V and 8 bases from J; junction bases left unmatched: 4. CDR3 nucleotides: TGCAGCGGCGACAGGGGCTATGAGCAGTTCTTC. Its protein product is CSGDRGYEQFF.

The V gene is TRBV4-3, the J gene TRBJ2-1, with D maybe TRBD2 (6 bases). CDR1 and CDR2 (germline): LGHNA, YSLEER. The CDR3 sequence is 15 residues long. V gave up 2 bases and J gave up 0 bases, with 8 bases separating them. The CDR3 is CASSQSRGSYNEQFF. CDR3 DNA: TGCGCCAGCAGCCAATCGCGGGGCTCCTACAATGAGCAGTTCTTC.

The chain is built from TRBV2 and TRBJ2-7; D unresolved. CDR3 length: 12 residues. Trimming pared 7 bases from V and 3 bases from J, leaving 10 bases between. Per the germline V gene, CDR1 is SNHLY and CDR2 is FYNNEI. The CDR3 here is CASTAWSYEQYF. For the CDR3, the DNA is TGTGCCAGCACCGCCTGGAGCTACGAGCAGTACTTC.

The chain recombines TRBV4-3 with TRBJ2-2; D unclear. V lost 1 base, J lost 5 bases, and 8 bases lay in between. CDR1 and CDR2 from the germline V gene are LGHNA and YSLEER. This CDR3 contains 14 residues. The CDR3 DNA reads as TGCGCCAGCAGCCAAGCCCCTGTGACCGGGGAGCTGTTTTTT. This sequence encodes CASSQAPVTGELFF.

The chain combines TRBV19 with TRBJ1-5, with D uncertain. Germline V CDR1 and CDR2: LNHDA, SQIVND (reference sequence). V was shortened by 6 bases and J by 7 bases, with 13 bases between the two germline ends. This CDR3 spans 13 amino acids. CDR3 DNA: TGTGCCAGTAGGCCCAATTCGGGGCAGCCCCAGCATTTT. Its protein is CASRPNSGQPQHF.

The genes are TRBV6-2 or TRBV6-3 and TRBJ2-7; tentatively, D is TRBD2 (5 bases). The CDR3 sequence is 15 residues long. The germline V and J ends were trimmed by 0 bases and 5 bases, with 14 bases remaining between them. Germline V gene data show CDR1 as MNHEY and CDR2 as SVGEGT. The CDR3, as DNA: TGTGCCAGCAGTTACTCCGAACCGGGAATCCACGAGCAGTACTTC. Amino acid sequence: CASSYSEPGIHEQYF.

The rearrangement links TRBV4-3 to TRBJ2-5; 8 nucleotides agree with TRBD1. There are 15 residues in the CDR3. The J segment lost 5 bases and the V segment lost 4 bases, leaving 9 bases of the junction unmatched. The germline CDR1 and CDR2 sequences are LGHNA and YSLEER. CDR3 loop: CASSREDRERETQYF. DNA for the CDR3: TGCGCCAGCAGCCGAGAGGACAGGGAAAGGGAGACCCAGTACTTC.

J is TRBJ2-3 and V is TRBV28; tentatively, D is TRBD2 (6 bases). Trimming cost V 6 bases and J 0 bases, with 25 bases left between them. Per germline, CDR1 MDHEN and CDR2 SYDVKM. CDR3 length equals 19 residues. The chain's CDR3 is CASSRIGLHGAPSTDTQYF. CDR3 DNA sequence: TGTGCCAGCAGCCGTATCGGACTACACGGGGCGCCAAGCACAGATACGCAGTATTTT. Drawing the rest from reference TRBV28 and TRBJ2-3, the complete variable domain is DVKVTQSSRYLVKRTGEKVFLECVQDMDHENMFWYRQDPGLGLRLIYFSYDVKMKEKGDIPEGYSVSREKKERFSLILESASTNQTSMYLCASSRIGLHGAPSTDTQYFGPGTRLTVL.

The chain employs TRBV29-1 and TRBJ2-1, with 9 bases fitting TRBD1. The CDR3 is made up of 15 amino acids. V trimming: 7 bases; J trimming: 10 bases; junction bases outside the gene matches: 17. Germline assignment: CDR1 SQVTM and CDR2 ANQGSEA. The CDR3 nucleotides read TGCAGCGCCAAAACCGGGACAGGGTTATTAGGCGAGCAGTTCTTC. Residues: CSAKTGTGLLGEQFF.

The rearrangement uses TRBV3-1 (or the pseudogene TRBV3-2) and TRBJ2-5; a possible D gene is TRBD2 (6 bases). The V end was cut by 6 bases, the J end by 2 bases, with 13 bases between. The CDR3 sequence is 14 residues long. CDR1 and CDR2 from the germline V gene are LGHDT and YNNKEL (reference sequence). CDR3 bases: TGTGCCAGCAGTCAACTAGCTATACAAGAGACCCAGTACTTC. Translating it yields CASSQLAIQETQYF.

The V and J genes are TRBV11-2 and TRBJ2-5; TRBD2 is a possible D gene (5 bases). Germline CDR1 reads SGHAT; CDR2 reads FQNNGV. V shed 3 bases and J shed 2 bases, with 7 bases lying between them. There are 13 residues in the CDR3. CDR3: CASSFGGQETQYF. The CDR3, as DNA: TGTGCCAGCAGCTTTGGCGGGCAAGAGACCCAGTACTTC.

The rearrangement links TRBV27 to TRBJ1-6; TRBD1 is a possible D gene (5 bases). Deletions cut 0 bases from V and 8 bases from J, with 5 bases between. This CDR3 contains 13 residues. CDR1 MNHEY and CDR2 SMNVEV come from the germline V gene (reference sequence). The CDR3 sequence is CASSLSRDSPLHF. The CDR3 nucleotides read TGTGCCAGCAGTTTATCCAGGGATTCACCCCTCCACTTT.